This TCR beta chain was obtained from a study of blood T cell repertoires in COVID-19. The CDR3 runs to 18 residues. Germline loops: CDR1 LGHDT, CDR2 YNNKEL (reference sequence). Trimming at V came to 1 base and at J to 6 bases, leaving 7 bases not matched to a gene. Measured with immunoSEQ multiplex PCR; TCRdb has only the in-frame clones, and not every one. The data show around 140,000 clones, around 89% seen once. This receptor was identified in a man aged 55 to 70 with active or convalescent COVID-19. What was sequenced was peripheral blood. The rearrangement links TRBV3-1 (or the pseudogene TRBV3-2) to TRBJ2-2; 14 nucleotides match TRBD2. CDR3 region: CASSQGTPGLAGAGELFF. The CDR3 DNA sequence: TGTGCCAGCAGCCAAGGAACCCCGGGACTAGCGGGAGCCGGGGAGCTGTTTTTT.